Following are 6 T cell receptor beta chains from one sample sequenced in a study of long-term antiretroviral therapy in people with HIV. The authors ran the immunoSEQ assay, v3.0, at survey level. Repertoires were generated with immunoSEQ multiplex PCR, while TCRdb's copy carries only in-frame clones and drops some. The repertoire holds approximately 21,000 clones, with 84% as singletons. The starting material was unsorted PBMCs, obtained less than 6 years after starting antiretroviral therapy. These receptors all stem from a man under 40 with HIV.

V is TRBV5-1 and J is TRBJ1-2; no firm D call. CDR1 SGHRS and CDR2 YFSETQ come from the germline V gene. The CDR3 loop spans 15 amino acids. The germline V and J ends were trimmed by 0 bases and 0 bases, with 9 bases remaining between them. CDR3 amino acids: CASSLGGGTNYGYTF. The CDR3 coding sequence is TGCGCCAGCAGCTTGGGCGGCGGAACTAACTATGGCTACACCTTC.

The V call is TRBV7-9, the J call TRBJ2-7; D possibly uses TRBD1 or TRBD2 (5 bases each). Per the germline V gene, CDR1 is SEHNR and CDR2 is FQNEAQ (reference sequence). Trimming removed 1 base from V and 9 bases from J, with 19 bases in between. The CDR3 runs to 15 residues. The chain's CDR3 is CASSLDGTYDEGQYF. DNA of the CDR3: TGTGCCAGCAGCTTAGATGGGACGTATGACGAAGGGCAGTACTTC.

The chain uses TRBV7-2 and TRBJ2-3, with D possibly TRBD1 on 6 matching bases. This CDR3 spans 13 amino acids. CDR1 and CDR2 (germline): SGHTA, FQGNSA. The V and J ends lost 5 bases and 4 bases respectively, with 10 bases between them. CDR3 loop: CASSRKGADTQYF. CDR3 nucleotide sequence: TGTGCCAGCAGCCGGAAGGGGGCAGATACGCAGTATTTT.

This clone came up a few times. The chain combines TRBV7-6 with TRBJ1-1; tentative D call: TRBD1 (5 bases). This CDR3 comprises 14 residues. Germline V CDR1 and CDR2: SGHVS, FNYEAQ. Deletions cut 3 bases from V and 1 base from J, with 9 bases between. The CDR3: CASSFLGTNTEAFF. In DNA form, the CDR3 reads TGTGCCAGCAGCTTTTTAGGGACGAACACTGAAGCTTTCTTT.

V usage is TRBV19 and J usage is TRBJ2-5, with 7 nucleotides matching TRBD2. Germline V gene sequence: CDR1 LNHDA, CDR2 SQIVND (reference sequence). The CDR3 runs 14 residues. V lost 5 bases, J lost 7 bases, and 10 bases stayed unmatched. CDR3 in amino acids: CASSPTSFSGTQYF. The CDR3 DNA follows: TGTGCCAGTAGTCCGACTAGCTTCTCGGGGACCCAGTACTTC.

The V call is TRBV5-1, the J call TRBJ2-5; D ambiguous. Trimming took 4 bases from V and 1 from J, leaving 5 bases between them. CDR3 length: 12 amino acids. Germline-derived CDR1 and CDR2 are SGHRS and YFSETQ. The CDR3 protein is CASSALQETQYF. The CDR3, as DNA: TGCGCCAGCAGCGCGCTCCAAGAGACCCAGTACTTC.